Sequencing of this TCR beta chain was carried out in a study of cytotoxic CD8 clonotypes in ibrutinib-treated CLL. The repertoire was sequenced with immunoSEQ multiplex PCR; TCRdb's copy has only in-frame clones and lacks some. The sample lists 150,000 to 200,000 clones, around nine tenths seen once, with about 2.9% in the top ten. Points on this clone: Its antigen remains unknown.

Study-wide results and caveats: At baseline, clonality was higher than in age-matched healthy donors and correlated with CD8+ counts. Whereas clonality rose at ibrutinib response, it declined toward baseline at progression.

The V end was cut by 5 bases, the J end by 12 bases, with 17 bases between. The germline V gene encodes CDR1 MDHEN and CDR2 SYDVKM. The CDR3 is 13 amino acids. The sample consisted of PBMCs, taken at disease progression, from a patient treated with ibrutinib. This sequence was found in a human donor with chronic lymphocytic leukemia. The chain recombines TRBV28 with TRBJ2-1; tentative D call: TRBD1 (6 bases). CDR3 nucleotides: TGTGCCAGCAGTGTGAACAGGGTAGGGTCGCAGTTCTTC. Protein: CASSVNRVGSQFF.